What follows are 3 T cell receptor beta chains derived from one specimen sequenced in a study of T-cell memory formation after mild COVID-19. TCRdb redid the calling of the 5' RACE reads with MiXCR, one entry per CDR3 protein. The repertoire holds more than 250,000 distinct CDR3 sequences, with under 20% as singletons. The sample was PBMCs or a T cell subset sorted from them (not recorded which). Source of these receptors: a man aged 18 to 35 who had mild COVID-19 (a few samples of this study predate the infection). Cell type and time point are not known.

This clonotype came up a few times. The chain carries TRBV5-6 and TRBJ1-2; D is uncertain. The CDR3 has 17 amino acids. The V end lost 4 bases, the J end lost 1 base, and 20 bases lay between the germline ends. Germline loops: CDR1 SGHDT, CDR2 YYEEEE. This CDR3 is CASSRAGGDGLNYGYTF. The DNA for the CDR3 is TGTGCCAGCAGCCGGGCGGGCGGAGACGGCCTTAACTATGGCTACACCTTC.

The CDR3 reads CASSQDVLGVQPQHF. The CDR3, as DNA: TGTGCCAGCAGCCAAGATGTTTTAGGCGTCCAGCCCCAGCATTTT. The chain links TRBV4-2 to TRBJ1-5; the D is unclear. V was cut by 0 bases and J by 7 bases, with 13 bases left in between. Germline V CDR1 and CDR2: LGHNA, YNFKEQ. CDR3 length equals 15 residues.

This clonotype was seen ten or more times. V gene TRBV7-2 combines with J gene TRBJ2-2; no reliable D call. Trimming cost V 8 bases and J 7 bases, with 8 bases left between them. This CDR3 spans 11 amino acids. Germline V gives CDR1 SGHTA, CDR2 FQGNSA. The DNA of the CDR3 is TGTGCCAGCGGTCAGTTCGGGGAGCTGTTTTTT. Encoded protein: CASGQFGELFF.